This entry concerns a single T cell receptor beta chain. Which antigen it targets is not known. No base quality values were provided; no much bigger clone lies one nucleotide off. The germline V gene encodes CDR1 MNHEY and CDR2 SVGAGI. V is cut by 7 bases and J by 0 bases, and the space between the germline ends is 12 bases. CDR3 length: 15 amino acids, cysteine to phenylalanine. CDR3 DNA only is kept here, 45 bases in frame from base 1. The CDR3 regions of human TCRbeta chains were subjected to immunosequencing. As for the original processing: Repertoire TCRs were checked for matches against a reference library of SARS-CoV-2-specific TCRs that had been generated using the MIRA antigen-specificity platform. Breadth meant the fraction of unique TCRs that were SARS-CoV-2-associated, whereas depth meant the fraction of total T cells that were SARS-CoV-2-associated. Using the MIRA data, each spike-specific TCR was mapped to the spike region that the TCR reacts to and placed in a CD4 or CD8 class. Log10-transformed breadth and depth values were compared by one-way ANOVA with Sidak's multiple comparisons tests. Sourced from immuneACCESS, this table was stored by TCRdb with only in-frame sequences that have V and J called. A share of the clones is absent; for the studies checked, an unresolved V gene accounts for under half, and the remainder has no known explanation. V and J calls and clone size are given by that table; D and trimming were obtained from the DNA. The sample has some 86,000 clones on record, 88% of them singletons. Clones ranked in the top ten supply 6.9% of the sample.

The time point label for this specimen denotes: about 28 days (+/-7) after the second vaccine dose. Because spike-specific TCR depth and breadth did not differ between the two schedules, AZD1222 recipients who got a second dose at roughly 4 weeks were pooled with those who got a second dose at roughly 12 weeks. Samples from vaccinated people were obtained from the UK trials COV001 and COV002, which included a single-blind randomized controlled phase 2/3 trial of AZD1222 (ChAdOx1 nCoV-19) in healthy adults. For TCRbeta chain sequencing, PBMC samples from trial participants were taken at day 0 and at day 28 after the second dose. The data derive from a study of T cell responses to AZD1222 COVID-19 vaccine listed by TCRdb under 2021. For the wider study: TCR sequencing was performed for approximately 240 trial participants, of whom 200 to 220 were given two doses of AZD1222 and approximately 26 were given two doses of MenACWY control vaccine. Trial participants were enrolled into age subgroups of 18-55, 56-69 and 70-plus years, which contained around 140, 26 and 57 TCR-sequenced participants, respectively.

Overall study outcomes, separate from this receptor: Only six or seven AZD1222 recipients were SARS-CoV-2 seropositive at baseline, limiting conclusions about previously exposed vaccinees. Reportedly, close to half of the unique spike-specific TCRs recognized epitopes lying outside the regions that are mutated in the B.1.351 and B.1.1.7 variants. Because no day 14 peak-response samples were available, the repertoires could be characterized only after the peak T cell response. In the small 56-69-year group, the increase in depth fell short of significance, most likely because of low power. Vaccine-associated CD4 TCRs spanned the whole spike protein, with dominant responses in regions 160-218 and 743-854. Participants were mostly white British, with more females than males. The authors suggested clonal diversity may have been underestimated. A significant rise in spike-specific TCR breadth and depth was observed after two AZD1222 doses relative to day 0 and relative to MenACWY recipients.

The receptor's source is an adult who received the AZD1222 COVID-19 vaccine. Sequences were derived from peripheral blood, sampled 28 days after the second AZD1222 dose. The receptor chain draws on TRBV6-5 and TRBJ2-2; the D region is possibly TRBD1 or TRBD2, each matching across 5 bases. The DNA sequence is given as TGTGCCAGCAATCCCAAGGGACCGAACACCGGGGAGCTGTTTTTT. Its translation reads: CASNPKGPNTGELFF.